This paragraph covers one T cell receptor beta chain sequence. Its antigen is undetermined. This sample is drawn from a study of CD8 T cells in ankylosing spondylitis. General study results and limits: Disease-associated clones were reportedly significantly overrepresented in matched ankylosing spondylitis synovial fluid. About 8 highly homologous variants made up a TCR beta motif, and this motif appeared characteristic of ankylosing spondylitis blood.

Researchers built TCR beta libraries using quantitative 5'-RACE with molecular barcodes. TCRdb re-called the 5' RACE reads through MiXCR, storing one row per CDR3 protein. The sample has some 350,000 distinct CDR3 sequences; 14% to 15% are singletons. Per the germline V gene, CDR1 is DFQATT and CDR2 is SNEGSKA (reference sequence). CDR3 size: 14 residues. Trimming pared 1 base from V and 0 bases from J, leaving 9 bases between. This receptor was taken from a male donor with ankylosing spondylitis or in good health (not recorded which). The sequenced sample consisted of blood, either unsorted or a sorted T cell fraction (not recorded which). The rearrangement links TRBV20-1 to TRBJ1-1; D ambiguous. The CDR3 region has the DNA TGCAGTGCTAGAGTCGAGGCAATGAACACTGAAGCTTTCTTT. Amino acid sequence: CSARVEAMNTEAFF.